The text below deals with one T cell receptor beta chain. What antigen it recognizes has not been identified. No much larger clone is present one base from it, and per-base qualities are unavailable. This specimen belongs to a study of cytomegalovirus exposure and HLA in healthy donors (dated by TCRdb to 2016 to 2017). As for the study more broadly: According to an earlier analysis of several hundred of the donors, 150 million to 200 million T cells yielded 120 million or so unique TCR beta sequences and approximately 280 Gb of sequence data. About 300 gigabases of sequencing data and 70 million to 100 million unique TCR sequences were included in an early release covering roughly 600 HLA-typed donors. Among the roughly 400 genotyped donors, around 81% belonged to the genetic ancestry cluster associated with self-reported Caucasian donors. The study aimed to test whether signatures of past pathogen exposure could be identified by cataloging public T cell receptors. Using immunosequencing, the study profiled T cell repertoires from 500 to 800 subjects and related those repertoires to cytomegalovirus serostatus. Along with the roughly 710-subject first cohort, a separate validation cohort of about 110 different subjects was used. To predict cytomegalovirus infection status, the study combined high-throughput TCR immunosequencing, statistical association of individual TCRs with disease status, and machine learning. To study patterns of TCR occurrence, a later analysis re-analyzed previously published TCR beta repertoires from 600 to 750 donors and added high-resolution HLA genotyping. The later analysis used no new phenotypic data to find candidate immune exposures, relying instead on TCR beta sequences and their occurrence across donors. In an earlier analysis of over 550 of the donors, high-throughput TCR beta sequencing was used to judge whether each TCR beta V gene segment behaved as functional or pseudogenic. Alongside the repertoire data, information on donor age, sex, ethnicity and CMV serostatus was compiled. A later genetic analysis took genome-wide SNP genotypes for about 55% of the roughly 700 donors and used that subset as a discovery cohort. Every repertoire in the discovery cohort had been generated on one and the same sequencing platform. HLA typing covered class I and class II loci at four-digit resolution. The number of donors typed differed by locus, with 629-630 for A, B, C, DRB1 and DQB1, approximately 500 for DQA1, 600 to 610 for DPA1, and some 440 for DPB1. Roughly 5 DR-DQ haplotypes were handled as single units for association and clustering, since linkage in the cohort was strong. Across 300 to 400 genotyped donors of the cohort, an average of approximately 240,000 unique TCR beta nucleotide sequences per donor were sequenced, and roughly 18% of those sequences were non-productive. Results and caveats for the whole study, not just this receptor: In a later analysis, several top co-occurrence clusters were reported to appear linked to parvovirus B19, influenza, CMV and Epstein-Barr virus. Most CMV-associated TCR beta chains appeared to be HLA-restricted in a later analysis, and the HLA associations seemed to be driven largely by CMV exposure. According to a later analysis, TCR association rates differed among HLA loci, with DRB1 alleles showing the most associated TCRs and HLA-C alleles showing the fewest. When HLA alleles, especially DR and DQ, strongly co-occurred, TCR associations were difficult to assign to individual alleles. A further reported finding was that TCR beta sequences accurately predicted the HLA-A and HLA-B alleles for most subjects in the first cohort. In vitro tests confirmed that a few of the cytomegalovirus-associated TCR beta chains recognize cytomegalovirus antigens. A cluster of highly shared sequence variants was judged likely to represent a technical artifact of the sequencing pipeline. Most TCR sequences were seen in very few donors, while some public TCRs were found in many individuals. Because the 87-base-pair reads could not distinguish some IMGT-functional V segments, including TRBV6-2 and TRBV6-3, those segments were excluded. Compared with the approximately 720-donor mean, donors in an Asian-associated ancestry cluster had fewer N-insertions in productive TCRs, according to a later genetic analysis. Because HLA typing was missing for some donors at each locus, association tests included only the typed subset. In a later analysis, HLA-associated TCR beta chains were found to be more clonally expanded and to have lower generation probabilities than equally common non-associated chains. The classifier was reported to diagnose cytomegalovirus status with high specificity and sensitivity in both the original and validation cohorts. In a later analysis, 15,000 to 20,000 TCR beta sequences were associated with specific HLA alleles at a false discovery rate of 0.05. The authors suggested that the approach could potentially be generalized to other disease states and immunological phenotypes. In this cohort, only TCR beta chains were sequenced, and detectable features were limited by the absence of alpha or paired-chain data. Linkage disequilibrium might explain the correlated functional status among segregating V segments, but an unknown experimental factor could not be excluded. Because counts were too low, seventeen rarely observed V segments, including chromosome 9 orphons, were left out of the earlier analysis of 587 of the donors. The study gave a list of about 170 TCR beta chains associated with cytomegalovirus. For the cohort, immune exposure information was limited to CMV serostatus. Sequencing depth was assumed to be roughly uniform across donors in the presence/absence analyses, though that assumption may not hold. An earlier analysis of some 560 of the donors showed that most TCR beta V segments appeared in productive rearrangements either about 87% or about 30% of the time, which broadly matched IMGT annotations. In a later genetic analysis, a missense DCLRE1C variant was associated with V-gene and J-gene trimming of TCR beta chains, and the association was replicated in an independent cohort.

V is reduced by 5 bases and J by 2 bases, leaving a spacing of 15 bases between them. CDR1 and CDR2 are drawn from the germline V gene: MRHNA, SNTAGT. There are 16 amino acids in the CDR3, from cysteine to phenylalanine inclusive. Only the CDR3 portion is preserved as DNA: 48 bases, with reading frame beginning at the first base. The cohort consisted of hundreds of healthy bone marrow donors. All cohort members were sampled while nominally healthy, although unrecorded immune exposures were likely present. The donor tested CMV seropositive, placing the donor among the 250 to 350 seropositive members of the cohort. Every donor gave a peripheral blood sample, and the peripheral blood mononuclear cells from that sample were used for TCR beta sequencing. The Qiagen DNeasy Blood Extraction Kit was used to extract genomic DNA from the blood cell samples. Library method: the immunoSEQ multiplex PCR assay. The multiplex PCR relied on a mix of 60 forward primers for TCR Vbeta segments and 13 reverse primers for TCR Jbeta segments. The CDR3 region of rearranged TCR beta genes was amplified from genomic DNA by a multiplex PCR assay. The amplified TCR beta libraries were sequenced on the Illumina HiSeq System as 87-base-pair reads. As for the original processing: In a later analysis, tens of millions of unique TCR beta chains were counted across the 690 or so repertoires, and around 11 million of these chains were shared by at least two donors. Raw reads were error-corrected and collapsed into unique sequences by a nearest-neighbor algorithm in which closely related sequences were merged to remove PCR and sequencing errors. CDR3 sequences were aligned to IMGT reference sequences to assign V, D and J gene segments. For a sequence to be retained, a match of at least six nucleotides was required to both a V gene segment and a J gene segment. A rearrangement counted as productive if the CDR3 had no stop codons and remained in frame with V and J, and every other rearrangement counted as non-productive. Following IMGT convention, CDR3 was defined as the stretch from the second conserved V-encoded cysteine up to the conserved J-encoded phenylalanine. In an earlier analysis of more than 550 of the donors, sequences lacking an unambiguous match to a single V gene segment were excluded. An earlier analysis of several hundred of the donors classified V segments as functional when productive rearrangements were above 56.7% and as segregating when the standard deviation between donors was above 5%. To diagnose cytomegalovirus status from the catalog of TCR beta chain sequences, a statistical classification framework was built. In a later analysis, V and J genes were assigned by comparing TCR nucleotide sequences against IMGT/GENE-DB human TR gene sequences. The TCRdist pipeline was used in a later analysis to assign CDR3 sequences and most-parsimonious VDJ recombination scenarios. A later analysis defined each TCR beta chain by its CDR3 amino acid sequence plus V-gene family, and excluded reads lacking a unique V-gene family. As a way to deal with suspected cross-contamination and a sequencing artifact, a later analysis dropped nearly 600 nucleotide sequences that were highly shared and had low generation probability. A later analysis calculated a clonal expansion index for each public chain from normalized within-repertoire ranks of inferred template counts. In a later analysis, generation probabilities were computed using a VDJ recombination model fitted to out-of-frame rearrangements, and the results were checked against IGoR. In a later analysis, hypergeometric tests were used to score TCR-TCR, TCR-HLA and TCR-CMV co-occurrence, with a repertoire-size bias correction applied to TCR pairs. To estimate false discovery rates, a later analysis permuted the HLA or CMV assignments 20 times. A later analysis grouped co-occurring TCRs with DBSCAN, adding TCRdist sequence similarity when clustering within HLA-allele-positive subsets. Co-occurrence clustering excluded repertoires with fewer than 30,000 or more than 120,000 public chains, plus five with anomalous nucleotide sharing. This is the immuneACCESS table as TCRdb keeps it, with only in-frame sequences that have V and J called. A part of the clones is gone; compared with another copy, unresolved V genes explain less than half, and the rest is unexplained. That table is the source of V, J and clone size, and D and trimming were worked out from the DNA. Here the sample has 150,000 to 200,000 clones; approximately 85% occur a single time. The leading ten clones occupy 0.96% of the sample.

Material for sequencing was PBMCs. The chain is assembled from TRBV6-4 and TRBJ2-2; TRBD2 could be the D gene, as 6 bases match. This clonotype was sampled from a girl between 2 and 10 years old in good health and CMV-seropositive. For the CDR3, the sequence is CASSRLGGVNTGELFF. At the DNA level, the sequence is TGTGCCAGCAGTCGACTGGGCGGGGTAAACACCGGGGAGCTGTTTTTT.